These 20 T cell receptor beta chains came from one sample sequenced in a study of PD-1 blockade in classical Hodgkin lymphoma. Profiling relied on immunoSEQ multiplex PCR, and the TCRdb table lists in-frame clones only, not all of them. This table holds tens of thousands of clones, around 80% found once. Time point denoted: cycle 4 day 1 (C4D1), after five to seven weeks of nivolumab. Every patient experienced relapse after autologous stem cell transplantation, and brentuximab vedotin exposure varied. Specimen: peripheral blood mononuclear cells (PBMCs), collected before the fourth cycle of nivolumab. These receptors were taken from a human donor with classical Hodgkin lymphoma.

This clone appeared a few times. The chain couples TRBV21-1 to TRBJ1-6. TRBV21-1 is assigned pseudogene status. The CDR3 consists of 13 residues. CDR3 sequence: CASSKEVRLGLHF. CDR3 coding DNA: TGTGCCAGCAGCAAAGAGGTTAGACTTGGCCTCCACTTT.

The V and J genes are TRBV5-1 and TRBJ1-2, with 8 bases lining up with TRBD1. This CDR3 has 15 amino acids. Looked up from germline, CDR1 is SGHRS and CDR2 is YFSETQ. V was clipped by 4 bases and J by 2 bases; unmatched bases: 7. The chain's CDR3 is CASSPGQGANYGYTF. CDR3 DNA sequence: TGCGCCAGCAGCCCTGGACAGGGAGCCAACTATGGCTACACCTTC.

The rearrangement links TRBV5-1 to TRBJ1-2, with 8 bases identical to TRBD1. Germline V gives CDR1 SGHRS, CDR2 YFSETQ. The V gene end was trimmed by 4 bases and the J gene end by 6 bases; junction bases not matched to a gene: 5. The CDR3 has 13 amino acids. The CDR3 loop reads CASSKQGDDGYTF. The CDR3 DNA reads as TGCGCCAGCAGCAAACAGGGGGACGATGGCTACACCTTC.

V and J are TRBV2 and TRBJ1-4, with 9 bases that match TRBD1. The CDR3 loop spans 15 amino acids. V was pared by 5 bases and J by 2 bases, with 3 bases of the junction left unmatched. In germline, CDR1 is SNHLY, CDR2 FYNNEI. The CDR3 reads CASSPTGGTNEKLFF. The CDR3 DNA reads TGTGCCAGCAGTCCTACAGGGGGCACTAATGAAAAACTGTTTTTT. The full variable domain, with the rest looked up from reference TRBV2 and TRBJ1-4, is EPEVTQTPSHQVTQMGQEVILRCVPISNHLYFYWYRQILGQKVEFLVSFYNNEISEKSEIFDDQFSVERPDGSNFTLKIRSTKLEDSAMYFCASSPTGGTNEKLFFGSGTQLSVL.

This clone was seen a few times. This chain's CDR3 is CASSLGQSMNTEAFF. CDR3 in DNA: TGTGCCAGCTCACTGGGACAGTCGATGAACACTGAAGCTTTCTTT. V is TRBV18 and J is TRBJ1-1; 7 bases map to TRBD1. Germline assignment: CDR1 KGHSH and CDR2 LQKENI. This CDR3 has 15 residues. V shed 4 bases and J 0 bases; nucleotides not matched to a gene: 5. The whole variable domain, remainder taken from reference TRBV18 and TRBJ1-1, is NAGVMQNPRHLVRRRGQEARLRCSPMKGHSHVYWYRQLPEEGLKFMVYLQKENIIDESGMPKERFSAEFPKEGPSILRIQQVVRGDSAAYFCASSLGQSMNTEAFFGQGTRLTVV.

J is TRBJ1-3 and V is TRBV5-1, with D unresolved. Trimming removed 4 bases from V and 0 bases from J, with 11 bases in between. CDR1 SGHRS and CDR2 YFSETQ come from the germline V gene. CDR3 size: 15 residues. This CDR3 reads CASSLTGVSGNTIYF. The DNA for the CDR3 is TGCGCCAGCAGCCTGACCGGCGTCTCTGGAAACACCATATATTTT.

The genes are TRBV5-1 and TRBJ2-5, with D perhaps TRBD1 or TRBD2 (5 bases each). V gave up 2 bases and J gave up 3 bases, with 8 bases separating them. Germline V gene sequence: CDR1 SGHRS, CDR2 YFSETQ. This CDR3 has 13 residues. CDR3 DNA: TGCGCCAGCAGCTTTGTGGGGGAAGAGACCCAGTACTTC. It is translated as CASSFVGEETQYF.

This chain links TRBV19 with TRBJ1-1; D gene uncertain. Between the trimmed V and J ends, which lost 4 bases and 4 bases, there was a span of 16 bases. Germline CDR1 LNHDA, CDR2 SQIVND (reference sequence). The CDR3 is 15 amino acids. The CDR3 protein is CASSTLASSATEAFF. CDR3 coding DNA: TGTGCCAGTAGTACCCTCGCCTCCTCGGCCACTGAAGCTTTCTTT. Filled out from reference TRBV19 and TRBJ1-1, the complete variable domain reads DGGITQSPKYLFRKEGQNVTLSCEQNLNHDAMYWYRQDPGQGLRLIYYSQIVNDFQKGDIAEGYSVSREKKESFPLTVTSAQKNPTAFYLCASSTLASSATEAFFGQGTRLTVV.

This chain joins TRBV11-3 and TRBJ1-5; unclear D gene. Per germline, CDR1 SGHNT and CDR2 YENEEA. The CDR3 length is 13 residues. The V and J ends lost 3 bases and 4 bases respectively, with 7 bases between them. The CDR3 sequence is CASSFNGNQPQHF. The CDR3 nucleotides read TGTGCCAGCAGCTTCAACGGGAATCAGCCCCAGCATTTT.

The V and J genes are TRBV5-1 and TRBJ2-1, with D possibly being TRBD1 (5 bases). V lost 4 bases and J lost 5, with 10 bases in between. The CDR3 runs 13 residues. Germline V CDR1 and CDR2: SGHRS, YFSETQ. CDR3 nucleotide sequence: TGCGCCAGCAGCATCGGACAAAACAATGAGCAGTTCTTC. This codes for CASSIGQNNEQFF.

The rearrangement links TRBV6-6 to TRBJ1-4; 9 nucleotides line up with TRBD1. The CDR3 is 13 residues long. V was clipped by 6 bases and J by 8 bases; unmatched bases: 4. Germline V gene data show CDR1 as MNHNY and CDR2 as SVGAGI (reference sequence). CDR3 sequence: CASRRGQGEKLFF. In nucleotides, the CDR3 is TGTGCCAGCAGGAGGGGACAGGGAGAAAAACTGTTTTTT.

The chain employs TRBV6-6 and TRBJ2-5; no definite D call. V was shortened by 7 bases and J by 0 bases, with 6 bases between the two germline ends. Per the germline V gene, CDR1 is MNHNY and CDR2 is SVGAGI (reference sequence). The CDR3 is 12 residues long. The CDR3 region has the DNA TGTGCCAGCAAGGAAAACCAAGAGACCCAGTACTTC. Residues: CASKENQETQYF.

V and J are TRBV2 and TRBJ2-2; D is unclear. Germline lookup yields CDR1 SNHLY and CDR2 FYNNEI. V dropped 3 bases and J dropped 2 bases, with 1 base sitting between them. The CDR3 is 12 residues long. This CDR3 is CASSDNTGELFF. The CDR3 DNA reads TGTGCCAGCAGTGACAACACCGGGGAGCTGTTTTTT.

The J gene is TRBJ2-7, the V gene TRBV7-3, with 7 bases that match TRBD1. The CDR3 extends over 14 amino acids. Per the germline V gene, CDR1 is SGHTA and CDR2 is FQGTGA. J lost 3 bases, V lost 5 bases, and 7 bases had no gene match. CDR3 sequence reads: CASSPRDSFYEQYF. In DNA, the CDR3 is TGTGCCAGCAGCCCCCGGGACAGCTTCTACGAGCAGTACTTC.

The V and J genes are TRBV7-8 and TRBJ1-6, with a weak D call TRBD1 (5 bases). The V end was cut by 3 bases, the J end by 1 base, with 7 bases between. The CDR3 consists of 15 residues. Germline CDR1 is SGHVS and CDR2 is FQNEAQ. CDR3 sequence (DNA): TGTGCCAGCAGCTTGGGGGGATCCTATAATTCACCCCTCCACTTT. This gives the protein CASSLGGSYNSPLHF.

The chain is built from TRBV19 and TRBJ1-1, with D unresolved. The CDR3 is 14 amino acids. V was trimmed by 3 bases and J by 1 base, leaving 9 bases between them. Germline CDR1 is LNHDA and CDR2 is SQIVND (reference sequence). CDR3 in amino acids: CASSIMGSNTEAFF. The CDR3 DNA reads TGTGCCAGTAGTATCATGGGGTCGAACACTGAAGCTTTCTTT.

The count of this clone is one. This rearrangement joins TRBV5-1 to TRBJ1-2, with D uncertain. Germline V CDR1 and CDR2: SGHRS, YFSETQ. This CDR3 has 14 amino acids. The V gene lost 4 bases and the J gene lost 2 bases, with 12 bases spanning the gap. The DNA for the CDR3 is TGCGCCAGCAGCCAGCGTGGGAGCAACTATGGCTACACCTTC. Residues: CASSQRGSNYGYTF.

V is TRBV7-9 and J is TRBJ1-4; D might be TRBD1 (6 bases). Germline V gene sequence: CDR1 SEHNR, CDR2 FQNEAQ (reference sequence). The CDR3 consists of 12 residues. CDR3 loop: CAGDILNEKLFF. The DNA for the CDR3 is TGTGCTGGGGACATACTTAATGAAAAACTGTTTTTT.

DNA for the CDR3: TGTGCCAGCAGTGAACAAGGGCCGCCCGGGGGGACCCAGTACTTC. Translating it yields CASSEQGPPGGTQYF. This chain links TRBV6-1 with TRBJ2-5; possible D gene TRBD2, 6 bases. The CDR3 has 15 residues. V lost 2 bases, J lost 7 bases, and 17 bases lay in between. The germline CDR1 and CDR2 sequences are MNHNS and SASEGT.

In regard to this clone: The junction and the germline gene differ at one end; a read error may be behind it. J is TRBJ2-3 and V is TRBV7-7, with a weak D call TRBD1 (5 bases). This CDR3 comprises 15 residues. Per the germline V gene, CDR1 is SSHAT and CDR2 is FNYEAQ (reference sequence). CDR3 amino acids: CASSRQLASTDTQYF. In DNA form, the CDR3 reads TGTGCTAGCAGTCGACAGCTCGCTAGCACAGATACGCAGTATTTT.